This T cell receptor (beta chain) was retrieved from a study of shared clonotypes between healthy human individuals. About the study: Donor composition was a couple of women and three men, aged 18 to 49.

For each subset, genomic DNA was distributed in equal portions over several immunoSEQ plates. Sequencing was performed with immunoSEQ multiplex PCR; in TCRdb, only in-frame clones are kept and a portion is missing. The table includes some 2 million clones, roughly 95% detected once. On this clone: The target antigen is unknown. A junction boundary mismatches the germline segment, possibly from a read error.

Terminally differentiated effector memory CD45RA+ cells were left out of the naive CD8 fraction, which was CD45RO-negative and positively selected for CCR7. Points from the study as a whole: Generally, naive subsets (rather than memory subsets) showed larger estimated richness.

The CDR3 length is 11 residues. Germline values: CDR1 SNHLY, CDR2 FYNNEI. Sequenced material: naive CD8+ T cells sorted from blood. This receptor was taken from a man aged 18 to 35 in good health. The V gene is TRBV2, the J gene TRBJ2-3; D is unresolved. CDR3: CAIPSIDTQYF. DNA of the CDR3: TGTGCCATCCCGAGCATAGATACGCAGTATTTT.